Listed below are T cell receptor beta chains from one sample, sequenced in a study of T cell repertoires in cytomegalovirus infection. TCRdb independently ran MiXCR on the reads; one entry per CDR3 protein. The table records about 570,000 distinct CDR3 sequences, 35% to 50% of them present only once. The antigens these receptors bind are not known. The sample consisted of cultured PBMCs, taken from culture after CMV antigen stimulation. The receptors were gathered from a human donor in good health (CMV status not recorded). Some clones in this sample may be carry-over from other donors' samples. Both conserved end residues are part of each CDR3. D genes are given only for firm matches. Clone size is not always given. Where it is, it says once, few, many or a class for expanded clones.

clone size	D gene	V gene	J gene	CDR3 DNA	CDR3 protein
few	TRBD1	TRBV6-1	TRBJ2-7	TGTGCCAGCAGTTATGCGCTGGAGACAGGGAGACCCTACGAGCAGTACTTC	CASSYALETGRPYEQYF
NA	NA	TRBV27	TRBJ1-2	TGTGCCAGCAGTTCTCTCGTGGGCCTTTATGGCTACACCTTC	CASSSLVGLYGYTF
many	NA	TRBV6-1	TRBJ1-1	TGTGCCAGCAGTTTAAGCCAGAACACTGAAGCTTTCTTT	CASSLSQNTEAFF
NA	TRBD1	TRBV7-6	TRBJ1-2	TGTGCCAGCAGCATAACAGGGGGCCGTGGCTACACCTTC	CASSITGGRGYTF
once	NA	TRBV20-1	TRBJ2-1	TGCAGTGCTAGAGATCGGGTAGCCGGGGAGCAGTTCTTC	CSARDRVAGEQFF
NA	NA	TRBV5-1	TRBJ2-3	TGCGCCACCCAGACAGCCCCGGGCGCAGATACGCAGTATTTT	CATQTAPGADTQYF
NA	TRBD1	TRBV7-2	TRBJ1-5	TGTGCCAGCAGCCTCTCAGACAGGGATCAGCCCCAGCATTTT	CASSLSDRDQPQHF
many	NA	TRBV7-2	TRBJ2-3	TGTGCCAGCAGAAAGAGGGGAGGAGTAACAGATACGCAGTATTTT	CASRKRGGVTDTQYF
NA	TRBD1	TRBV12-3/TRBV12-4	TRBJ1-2	TGTGCCAGCAGCCGACAGGGGGCTATTGGCTACACCTTC	CASSRQGAIGYTF
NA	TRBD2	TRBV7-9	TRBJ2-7	TGTGCCAGCAGCTCGATACTTCTAGCGGGACTTTATGAGCAGTACTTC	CASSSILLAGLYEQYF
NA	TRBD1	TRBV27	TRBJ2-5	TGTGCCAGCAGAAGCCCAAGGACAGGGGGAAAGACCCAGTACTTC	CASRSPRTGGKTQYF
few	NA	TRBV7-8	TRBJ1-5	TGTGCCAGCAGCTTAGACAGGGCTAATCAGCCCCAGCATTTT	CASSLDRANQPQHF
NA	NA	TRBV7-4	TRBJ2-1	TGTGCCAGCAGCTCTGACAGGCTTCTCTACAATGAGCAGTTCTTC	CASSSDRLLYNEQFF
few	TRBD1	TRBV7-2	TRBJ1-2	TGTGCCAGCAGCGCGGACAGGGGCACGGGCTACACCTTC	CASSADRGTGYTF
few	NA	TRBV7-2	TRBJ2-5	TGTGCCAGCAGCCGGACGAATAATGAAGAGACCCAGTACTTC	CASSRTNNEETQYF
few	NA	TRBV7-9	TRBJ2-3	TGTGCCAGCAGCGGTCCTAGCGAGACCACAGATACGCAGTATTTT	CASSGPSETTDTQYF
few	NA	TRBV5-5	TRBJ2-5	TGTGCCAGCAGCTTGGGACGGGGTTGGGTAGGCGAGACCCAGTACTTC	CASSLGRGWVGETQYF
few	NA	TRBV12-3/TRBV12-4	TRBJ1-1	TGTGCCAGCAGTTACACAGGGATCACTGAAGCTTTCTTT	CASSYTGITEAFF
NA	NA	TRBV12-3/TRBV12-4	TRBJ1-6	TGTGCCAGCACCCCTGGAGGGTATAATTCACCCCTCCACTTT	CASTPGGYNSPLHF
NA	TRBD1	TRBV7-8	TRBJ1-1	TGTGCCAGCAGCTTAGAAACAGGGGGCGGCACTGAAGCTTTCTTT	CASSLETGGGTEAFF
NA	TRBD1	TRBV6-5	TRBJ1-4	TGTGCCAGCAAGCTCGGGACAGACTCTAATGAAAAACTGTTTTTT	CASKLGTDSNEKLFF
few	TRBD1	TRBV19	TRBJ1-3	TGTGCCAGTGGGAGAGGGGGCAGTGGAAACACCATATATTTT	CASGRGGSGNTIYF
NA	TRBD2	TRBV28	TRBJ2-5	TGTGCCAGCAGTTTAGTCGGGGGGGCCAAAGAGACCCAGTACTTC	CASSLVGGAKETQYF
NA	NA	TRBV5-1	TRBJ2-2	TGCGCCAGCAGCTTTCTTTCCGGCGGTAACACCGGGGAGCTGTTTTTT	CASSFLSGGNTGELFF
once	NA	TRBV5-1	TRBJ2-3	TGCGCCAGCAGCTTGGAACATCGGGGTATTGCGCAGTATTTT	CASSLEHRGIAQYF
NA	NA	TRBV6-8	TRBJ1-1	TGTGCCAGCAGTTACTCGAGAGTTCTCGACACTGAAGCTTTCTTT	CASSYSRVLDTEAFF
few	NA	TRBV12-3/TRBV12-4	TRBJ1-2	TGTGCCAGCAGCCGCCTCGGGTTGTCCTATGGCTACACCTTC	CASSRLGLSYGYTF
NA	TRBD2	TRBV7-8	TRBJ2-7	TGTGCCAGCAGCTTAGCGAGGACTAGCGGGAGCACCTACGAGCAGTACTTC	CASSLARTSGSTYEQYF
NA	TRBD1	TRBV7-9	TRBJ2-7	TGTGCCAGCAGCTCCGGACAGGGGGCATCCTACGAGCAGTACTTC	CASSSGQGASYEQYF
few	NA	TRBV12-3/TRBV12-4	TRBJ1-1	TGTGCCAGCAGCCCCGGGGGTTGGGCGGTCGGGGCTTTCTTT	CASSPGGWAVGAFF
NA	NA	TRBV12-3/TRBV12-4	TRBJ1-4	TGTGCCAGCAGTCTAAGGTTTCTCGGCGAAAAACTGTTTTTT	CASSLRFLGEKLFF
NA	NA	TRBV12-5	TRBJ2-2	TGTGCTAGTGACCTCACCGGGGAGCTGTTTTTT	CASDLTGELFF
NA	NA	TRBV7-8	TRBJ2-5	TGTGCCAGCAGCCCCTTCTCGGTCGGGGAGACCCAGTACTTC	CASSPFSVGETQYF
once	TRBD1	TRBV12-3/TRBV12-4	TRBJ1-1	TGTGCCAGCAGTTCACGAGGGGGCCCCAGCGGAACTTTCTTT	CASSSRGGPSGTFF
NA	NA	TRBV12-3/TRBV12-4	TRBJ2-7	TGTGCCAGCACCCTCCTCGACCGCTCCTACGAGCAGTACTTC	CASTLLDRSYEQYF
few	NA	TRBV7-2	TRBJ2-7	TGTGCCAGCAGCCCCGGGTCGGGTCGGTACGAGCAGTACTTC	CASSPGSGRYEQYF
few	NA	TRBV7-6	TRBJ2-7	TGTGCCAGCAGCTTAGTACCAGGGCACCTCGAGCAGTACTTC	CASSLVPGHLEQYF
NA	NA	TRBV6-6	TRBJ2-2	TGTGCCAGCAGTTACATCGGGTGGGGCGGGGAGCTGTTTTTT	CASSYIGWGGELFF
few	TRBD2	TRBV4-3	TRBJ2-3	TGCGCCAGCAGCCAAGCCCCAGCGGGAGCAAGTGCAGATACGCAGTATTTT	CASSQAPAGASADTQYF
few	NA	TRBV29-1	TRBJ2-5	TGCAGCGTTCTGGACCCCCCCGGGGAGACCCAGTACTTC	CSVLDPPGETQYF
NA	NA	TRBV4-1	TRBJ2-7	TGCGCCAGCAGCCAAGAGGGGCCCACTTACGAGCAGTACTTC	CASSQEGPTYEQYF
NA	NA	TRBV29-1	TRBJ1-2	TGCAGCGTCGAAGGGCGGGGGGAGGACTATGGCTACACCTTC	CSVEGRGEDYGYTF
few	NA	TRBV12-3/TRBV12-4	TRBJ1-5	TGTGCCAGCAGCGCGGGGCAGGGTGGGATGAGCAATCAGCCCCAGCATTTT	CASSAGQGGMSNQPQHF